The rows below give T cell receptor beta chains drawn from one sample of a study of T cell repertoires in cytomegalovirus infection. MiXCR, run by TCRdb on the reads, gives a single entry per CDR3 protein. The sample records 450,000 to 600,000 distinct CDR3 sequences, 30% to 35% being singletons. No cognate antigen is known for these TCRs. The material was cultured PBMCs, obtained from culture after CMV antigen stimulation. The receptors were sampled from a human donor in good health (CMV status not recorded). Some clones in this sample may be carry-over from other donors' samples. Both conserved end residues are part of each CDR3. D genes are given only for firm matches. Size tells how often a clone was seen (once, few, many) or the class of an expanded clone, and some rows leave it out.

d_gene	v_gene	j_gene	abundance	CDR3nt	CDR3aa
NA	TRBV6-2/TRBV6-3	TRBJ2-3	few	TGTGCCAGCGGTTTCTGGGAAACAGATACGCAGTATTTT	CASGFWETDTQYF
NA	TRBV4-3	TRBJ2-1	few	TGCGCCAGCAGCCAAGATTTTTGGCCGCAACTCCCAGTCTTC	CASSQDFWPQLPVF
NA	TRBV7-2	TRBJ1-2	few	TGTGCCAGCAGCTACGACAGGCAGGGTCTTGGCTACACCTTC	CASSYDRQGLGYTF
TRBD1	TRBV12-3/TRBV12-4	TRBJ2-7	NA	TGTGCCAGCACCCCGGGACAGGGATCGGACGAGCAGTACTTC	CASTPGQGSDEQYF
NA	TRBV6-1	TRBJ2-1	many	TGTGCCAGCAGTGAAGTGGGGGGCGACTCGAATGAGCAGTTCTTC	CASSEVGGDSNEQFF
NA	TRBV6-8	TRBJ2-3	NA	TGTGCCAGCAGTACCGACTACACAGATACGCAGTATTTT	CASSTDYTDTQYF
TRBD2	TRBV7-8	TRBJ2-5	few	TGTGCCAGCAGCCGCGGTTCAACCCAGCAGCGGGAGGGCCGATGGACCCAGTACTTC	CASSRGSTQQREGRWTQYF
TRBD1	TRBV10-3	TRBJ2-2	few	TGTGCCATCAGTGAGTCGTTCGTGCTCGTCGGGACAGGGAACACCGGGGAGCTGTTTTTT	CAISESFVLVGTGNTGELFF
NA	TRBV4-3	TRBJ2-1	NA	TGTGCCAGCAGCCAAGAGGATAGCTCCTACAATGAGCAGTTCTTC	CASSQEDSSYNEQFF
NA	TRBV20-1	TRBJ2-5	few	TGCAGTGCTAGAGCCTCCCGGGGGCCCGGGAGAGAGACCCAGTACTTC	CSARASRGPGRETQYF
TRBD2	TRBV4-1	TRBJ2-1	NA	TGCGCCAGCAGCCAAGAAGGGAGCGGGGGCTACAATGAGCAGTTCTTC	CASSQEGSGGYNEQFF
NA	TRBV6-6	TRBJ2-3	few	TGTGCCAGCATCCGGGACCACACAGATACGCAGTATTTT	CASIRDHTDTQYF
TRBD2	TRBV7-2	TRBJ2-7	few	TGTGCCAGCAGCGATACTAGCGGGAGTTCCTACGAGCAGTACTTC	CASSDTSGSSYEQYF
NA	TRBV11-2	TRBJ2-6	few	TGTGCCAGCAGCTTGCCATACAGGGCTGGGGCCAACGTCCTGACTTTC	CASSLPYRAGANVLTF
NA	TRBV7-6	TRBJ2-5	many	TGTGCCAGCAGCGCCGGGACGGCCCCTTCGCTTTTC	CASSAGTAPSLF
TRBD2	TRBV7-2	TRBJ2-1	few	TGTGCCAGCAGCTTAGCGGGGCTAGCGGGAGGTGACAATGAGCAGTTCTTC	CASSLAGLAGGDNEQFF
NA	TRBV7-9	TRBJ2-1	few	TGTGCCAGCAGCTCCGTCATTCGCGGGGGCCTTTCCTACAATGAGCAGTTCTTC	CASSSVIRGGLSYNEQFF
NA	TRBV9	TRBJ1-1	NA	TGTGCCAGCAGCGGGGGGGGGGTGAACACTGAAGCTTTCTTT	CASSGGGVNTEAFF
TRBD2	TRBV11-2	TRBJ2-1	few	TGTGCCAGCAGCCCCTTCAGGGGACTAGCGGGAGGGCCAGGGAATGAGCAGTTCTTC	CASSPFRGLAGGPGNEQFF
NA	TRBV28	TRBJ1-4	few	TGTGCCAGCAGTTTGTGGCAGGATAATGAAAAACTGTTTTTT	CASSLWQDNEKLFF
NA	TRBV4-3	TRBJ2-7	NA	TGCGCCAGCAGCCAAGATGAGGTCGAGCAGTACTTC	CASSQDEVEQYF
NA	TRBV19	TRBJ1-5	NA	TGTGCCAGTAGTAGCAGGGCGTCCAGCAATCAGCCCCAGCATTTT	CASSSRASSNQPQHF
TRBD1	TRBV11-1	TRBJ2-2	few	TGTGCCAGCAGCTGGACAGGGGTCACCGGGGAGCTGTTTTTT	CASSWTGVTGELFF
NA	TRBV7-3	TRBJ2-1	NA	TGTGCCAGCAGCCGCACGTTGGGCGGCTACAATGAGCAGTTCTTC	CASSRTLGGYNEQFF
TRBD2	TRBV7-2	TRBJ2-1	NA	TGTGCCAGCAGCCACCCCTCCGGGGGACTATACAATGAGCAGTTCTTC	CASSHPSGGLYNEQFF
TRBD2	TRBV20-1	TRBJ2-7	few	TGCAGTGCTAGAGAGGCAGGAATAGCGGGATTGTTAGTATACGAGCAGTACTTC	CSAREAGIAGLLVYEQYF
NA	TRBV7-2	TRBJ1-2	many	TGTGCCAGCAGCTTAGGGGACTTGCCCAGCTATGGCTACACCTTC	CASSLGDLPSYGYTF
NA	TRBV7-2	TRBJ2-1	NA	TGTGCCAGCAGCTTGGTTAGGGGGAGCGAGCAGTTCTTC	CASSLVRGSEQFF
NA	TRBV28	TRBJ1-1	few	TGTGCCAGCAGAACCATTACGGCGGGAAGGGGGACTGAAGCTTTCTTT	CASRTITAGRGTEAFF
TRBD2	TRBV4-1	TRBJ2-7	once	TGCGCCAGCAGTTATGACTTATCGACTAGCGCACCCTACGAGCAGTACTTC	CASSYDLSTSAPYEQYF
TRBD2	TRBV29-1	TRBJ2-1	NA	TGCAGCGTCCGGACTAGCGTGTCCTACAATGAGCAGTTCTTC	CSVRTSVSYNEQFF
TRBD2	TRBV7-6	TRBJ2-1	NA	TGTGCCAGCAGCTTAGTAGAGCGGGAGTTCGCCTACAATGAGCAGTTCTTC	CASSLVEREFAYNEQFF
TRBD1	TRBV28	TRBJ2-5	few	TGTGCCACTACAGGGGTGTGGGAGACCCAGTACTTC	CATTGVWETQYF
NA	TRBV11-2	TRBJ2-3	NA	TGTGCCAGCAGCTTAGAGGGGGCGGTTTGGACAGATACGCAGTATTTT	CASSLEGAVWTDTQYF
NA	TRBV12-3/TRBV12-4	TRBJ1-2	many	TGTGCCAGCAGTTTTACCGGGCCATTGACTAACTATGGCTACACCTTC	CASSFTGPLTNYGYTF
NA	TRBV27	TRBJ2-1	NA	TGTGCCAGCAGTTCAAAACAGGGACCCTATGAGCAGTTCTTC	CASSSKQGPYEQFF
NA	TRBV7-2	TRBJ2-3	NA	TGTGCCAGCAGCTTAAAATGGCCGGACGGTACGCAGTATTTT	CASSLKWPDGTQYF
NA	TRBV12-3/TRBV12-4	TRBJ1-1	many	TGTGCCAGCAGTACTGGACAGATGAACACTGAAGCTTTCTTT	CASSTGQMNTEAFF
NA	TRBV7-2	TRBJ2-3	few	TGTGCCAGCAGCTTAAGGGCAGGGCCAGATACGCAGTATTTT	CASSLRAGPDTQYF
NA	TRBV5-3	TRBJ2-3	NA	TGTGCCAGCAGTCAGCGACTAGGTTTCGCAGATACGCAGTATTTT	CASSQRLGFADTQYF
NA	TRBV12-3/TRBV12-4	TRBJ1-3	NA	TGTGCCAGCAGTTCTACCGGTGGAAACACCATATATTTT	CASSSTGGNTIYF
NA	TRBV10-3	TRBJ1-5	few	TGTGCCATCAGAGACAGTCGGAGCAATCAGCCCCAGCATTTT	CAIRDSRSNQPQHF
TRBD2	TRBV28	TRBJ2-7	NA	TGTGCCAGCAGTTTCTTCGGCGGGAGTTACGAGCAGTACTTC	CASSFFGGSYEQYF
NA	TRBV7-9	TRBJ1-2	NA	TGTGCCAGCAGCTTAGGATTCACAGAGTACTATGGCTACACCTTC	CASSLGFTEYYGYTF
NA	TRBV7-2	TRBJ2-3	many	TGTGCCAGCAGCTTAATCCCCACAGATACGCAGTATTTT	CASSLIPTDTQYF
NA	TRBV7-2	TRBJ2-7	few	TGTGCCAGCAGCTTAAACAGATACGAGCAGTACTTC	CASSLNRYEQYF
TRBD1	TRBV20-1	TRBJ1-6	few	TGCAGTGCTAGAGACCGGGACAGGGGTTACTCACCCCTCCACTTT	CSARDRDRGYSPLHF
NA	TRBV7-8	TRBJ1-2	few	TGTGCCAGCAGCTTAGGTTCCGGGAACGGTGGCTACACCTTC	CASSLGSGNGGYTF
NA	TRBV14	TRBJ2-2	NA	TGTGCCAGCAGCCAAGATTTTGCGCTGTTTTTT	CASSQDFALFF
NA	TRBV6-8	TRBJ2-2	NA	TGTGCCAGCGGGGATATCACCGGGGAGCTGTTTTTT	CASGDITGELFF
TRBD1	TRBV30	TRBJ2-7	once	TGTGCCTGGAGGGGCCAGGGGGCTAACGAGCAGTACTTC	CAWRGQGANEQYF
TRBD2	TRBV10-3	TRBJ2-1	NA	TGTGCCATCAACCCTAGCGGGAGCAATGAGCAGTTCTTC	CAINPSGSNEQFF
TRBD1	TRBV6-2/TRBV6-3	TRBJ1-1	NA	TGTGCCAGCAGTCCCGGGACAGGATACACTGAAGCTTTCTTT	CASSPGTGYTEAFF
NA	TRBV24-1	TRBJ2-1	few	TGTGCCACCAGTGAAACGTACAATGAGCAGTTCTTC	CATSETYNEQFF
NA	TRBV6-1	TRBJ2-5	NA	TGTGCCAGCATAACCCCGGGGGAGGTAGGGACCCAGTACTTC	CASITPGEVGTQYF